Below, 16 T cell receptor beta chains from the same sample are listed, as sequenced in a study of blood T cell repertoires in COVID-19 (dated by TCRdb to 2018 to 2020). Library preparation employed the immunoSEQ multiplex PCR assay. TCRdb mirrors the immuneACCESS table, restricted to in-frame sequences. Some clones are absent from its copies; in checked studies, under half trace to an unresolved V gene, and the reason for the others is unknown. In this sample the table shows about 100,000 clones, 65% to 90% of which occur a single time. Under 2% of the sample lies in the top ten. Sequenced input: peripheral blood. The receptors shown here come from an older man with acute or convalescent COVID-19.

The chain combines TRBV28 with TRBJ2-5; TRBD1 matches at 10 bases. With 5 bases clipped from V and 5 bases from J, the junction kept 11 bases outside the gene matches. Germline lookup yields CDR1 MDHEN and CDR2 SYDVKM. This CDR3 spans 16 amino acids. This chain's CDR3 is CASSLDRGQGLETQYF. For the CDR3, the DNA is TGTGCCAGCAGTCTAGACAGGGGGCAAGGGCTTGAGACCCAGTACTTC.

Written as DNA, the CDR3 is TGTGCCAGCACCAAGGGGGGGCACAATGAGCAGTTCTTC. Residues: CASTKGGHNEQFF. V gene TRBV28 combines with J gene TRBJ2-1; perhaps TRBD2 as D (7 bases). Trimming left V 7 bases short and J 5 bases short, with 12 bases between. The germline V gene encodes CDR1 MDHEN and CDR2 SYDVKM. The CDR3 has 13 residues.

The chain combines TRBV7-2 with TRBJ1-1; TRBD1 is a possible D gene (5 bases). V was trimmed by 3 bases and J by 3 bases, leaving 14 bases between them. The CDR3 is 15 amino acids. CDR1 and CDR2 (germline): SGHTA, FQGNSA. CDR3 sequence: CASSLHLGGDTEAFF. The CDR3 DNA follows: TGTGCCAGCAGCTTGCATCTGGGAGGGGACACTGAAGCTTTCTTT.

The table lists this clone with a count of one. V gene TRBV28 combines with J gene TRBJ2-2; D ambiguous. The CDR3 has 13 amino acids. CDR1 MDHEN and CDR2 SYDVKM come from the germline V gene. Trimming cost V 7 bases and J 5 bases, with 11 bases left between them. The DNA for the CDR3 is TGTGCCAGCACCCTTTGGCGGACCGGGGAGCTGTTTTTT. This encodes CASTLWRTGELFF.

This sequence joins TRBV19 and TRBJ2-3; TRBD2 agrees at 8 bases. V gave up 0 bases and J gave up 4 bases; unmatched junction bases: 9. CDR1 LNHDA and CDR2 SQIVND come from the germline V gene (reference sequence). The CDR3 is made up of 17 amino acids. The CDR3 loop reads CASSIELAGPPADTQYF. The CDR3 DNA follows: TGTGCCAGTAGTATAGAGCTAGCGGGCCCGCCCGCAGATACGCAGTATTTT.

The chain links TRBV5-4 to TRBJ2-2; 9 bases align to TRBD2. Germline CDR1 and CDR2: SGHNT and YYREEE (reference sequence). The CDR3 spans 16 residues. V shed 4 bases, J shed 4 bases, and the junction held 8 bases outside the gene matches. CDR3 protein: CASSKAPTSGTGELFF. The CDR3 DNA sequence: TGTGCCAGCAGCAAAGCCCCGACTAGCGGCACCGGGGAGCTGTTTTTT.

The chain joins TRBV2 to TRBJ2-7; 7 bases line up with TRBD2. The CDR3 consists of 13 residues. Germline values: CDR1 SNHLY, CDR2 FYNNEI. V lost 11 bases to trimming and J lost 7 bases; unmatched junction nucleotides: 14. This CDR3 reads CACTTSRIREQYF. In nucleotides, the CDR3 is TGTGCCTGCACGACTAGCCGGATTCGGGAGCAGTACTTC.

The V call is TRBV7-2, the J call TRBJ1-2; 12 nucleotides match TRBD1. V was pared by 7 bases and J by 6 bases, with 9 bases of the junction left unmatched. The CDR3 loop spans 15 amino acids. Germline V gives CDR1 SGHTA, CDR2 FQGNSA. CDR3 sequence: CASTHPGQGADGYTF. Written as DNA, the CDR3 is TGTGCCAGCACCCATCCGGGACAGGGGGCAGATGGCTACACCTTC.

The chain recombines TRBV24-1 with TRBJ2-1, with 11 bases that match TRBD1. The CDR3 runs 15 residues. Germline V gene lookup returns CDR1 KGHDR and CDR2 SFDVKD. J was trimmed by 9 bases and V by 5 bases; bases with no gene match: 8. CDR3 sequence: CATSGGTGGLIEQFF. The DNA for the CDR3 is TGTGCCACCAGTGGTGGGACAGGGGGACTCATTGAGCAGTTCTTC.

This rearrangement joins TRBV30 to TRBJ2-4, with D possibly TRBD1 on 5 matching bases. V was trimmed by 3 bases and J by 2 bases, leaving 20 bases between them. CDR1 and CDR2 (germline): GTSNPN, SVGIG (reference sequence). This CDR3 region has 17 residues. The CDR3 loop reads CAWSLSDRAYPKNIQYF. Here the CDR3 DNA reads TGTGCCTGGAGCCTGTCCGACAGAGCCTATCCCAAAAACATTCAGTACTTC.

In this sample, this clone turned up once. The chain recombines TRBV19 with TRBJ2-1; TRBD1 might be the D (5 bases). The CDR3 is made up of 13 amino acids. Trimming took 3 bases from V and 8 from J, leaving 11 bases between them. The germline V gene has CDR1 LNHDA and CDR2 SQIVND (reference sequence). The DNA for the CDR3 is TGTGCCAGTAGTATGGGGCCAAGATATGAGCAGTTCTTC. This translates into CASSMGPRYEQFF.

The chain links TRBV4-1 to TRBJ2-7, with 7 bases matching TRBD2. V was clipped by 4 bases and J by 0 bases; unmatched bases: 6. The germline V gene has CDR1 MGHRA and CDR2 YSYEKL. The CDR3 covers 15 residues. The CDR3 sequence: CASSRLTSPSYEQYF. The DNA of the CDR3 is TGCGCCAGCAGCCGGTTGACTAGCCCCTCCTACGAGCAGTACTTC.

The chain has TRBV7-3 and TRBJ2-2, with 16 bases aligning to TRBD2. Germline CDR1 is SGHTA and CDR2 is FQGTGA. Trimming took 4 bases from V and 6 from J; bases not matched to a gene: 5. This CDR3 spans 17 amino acids. The CDR3 here is CASSSGLAGGLAGELFF. CDR3 DNA sequence: TGTGCCAGCAGCTCGGGACTAGCGGGAGGGTTAGCCGGGGAGCTGTTTTTT.

This clone was picked up one time. The CDR3 nucleotides read TGTGCCAGCAGTTTAGGGGCCCCCTATGGCTACACCTTC. It specifies CASSLGAPYGYTF. V and J are TRBV28 and TRBJ1-2; possibly TRBD1 for D (5 bases). Trimming left V 2 bases short and J 4 bases short, with 8 bases between. Looked up from germline, CDR1 is MDHEN and CDR2 is SYDVKM. The CDR3 is 13 residues long.

The V gene is TRBV5-1, the J gene TRBJ1-1, with D perhaps matching TRBD1 (5 bases). The V gene lost 3 bases and the J gene lost 4 bases, with 13 bases spanning the gap. This CDR3 has 14 residues. CDR1 SGHRS and CDR2 YFSETQ come from the germline V gene. CDR3 residues: CASSWAGVSTEAFF. CDR3 nucleotides: TGCGCCAGCAGCTGGGCGGGGGTAAGCACTGAAGCTTTCTTT.

The chain is built from TRBV6-6 and TRBJ2-1; 7 bases fit TRBD2. Trimming cost V 8 bases and J 0 bases; bases outside gene matches: 7. CDR3 length: 15 amino acids. CDR1 and CDR2 from the germline V gene are MNHNY and SVGAGI (reference sequence). CDR3 sequence reads: CASRASGSSYNEQFF. The DNA of the CDR3 is TGTGCCAGCCGGGCTAGCGGATCCTCCTACAATGAGCAGTTCTTC.